A selection of T cell receptor beta chains follows, all from one sample in a study of T cell responses to AZD1222 COVID-19 vaccine. The data were produced by immunoSEQ multiplex PCR, yet TCRdb's version contains in-frame clones alone and is incomplete. The sample lists around 120,000 clones, 92% seen once, with approximately 1% in the top ten. Sequences were derived from peripheral blood, sampled on day 0 of AZD1222 vaccination. Receptors originate from an adult in good health. CDR3s include the opening cysteine and the closing phenylalanine or tryptophan. A D gene is named only where the DNA matches it firmly. Rows give clone size only sometimes, using once, few, many, or a class for an expanded clone.

d_gene: -; abundance: few; len: 13; v_gene: TRBV6-4; j_gene: TRBJ2-3; CDR3aa: CASSEGEGNTQYF; CDR3nt: TGTGCCAGCAGTGAGGGCGAAGGAAATACGCAGTATTTT
d_gene: TRBD1; abundance: once; len: 17; v_gene: TRBV7-9; j_gene: TRBJ2-7; CDR3aa: CASSDVTGTGASYEQYF; CDR3nt: TGTGCCAGCAGCGACGTGACCGGGACAGGGGCCTCATACGAGCAGTACTTC
d_gene: -; abundance: -; len: 13; v_gene: TRBV6-5; j_gene: TRBJ2-5; CDR3aa: CASTGLRRGAEYF; CDR3nt: TGTGCCAGCACTGGCCTGAGAAGGGGCGCAGAGTACTTC
d_gene: -; abundance: -; len: 12; v_gene: TRBV6-6; j_gene: TRBJ1-1; CDR3aa: CASRNGVQGAFF; CDR3nt: TGTGCCAGCAGAAACGGGGTCCAGGGAGCTTTCTTT
d_gene: TRBD1; abundance: -; len: 15; v_gene: TRBV28; j_gene: TRBJ1-2; CDR3aa: CASSSPGTGDYGYTF; CDR3nt: TGTGCCAGCAGTAGCCCCGGGACAGGGGACTATGGCTACACCTTC
d_gene: TRBD1; abundance: once; len: 15; v_gene: TRBV19; j_gene: TRBJ1-6; CDR3aa: CATRTQGSDNSPLHF; CDR3nt: TGTGCCACTCGAACACAGGGGAGTGATAATTCACCCCTCCACTTT
d_gene: -; abundance: -; len: 14; v_gene: TRBV7-9; j_gene: TRBJ2-1; CDR3aa: CASSLGAAFGEQFF; CDR3nt: TGTGCCAGCAGCTTAGGAGCAGCGTTCGGTGAGCAGTTCTTC
d_gene: TRBD1; abundance: -; len: 15; v_gene: TRBV5-1; j_gene: TRBJ2-7; CDR3aa: CASRGEGQGSYEQYF; CDR3nt: TGCGCCAGCAGGGGGGAGGGACAGGGGTCCTACGAGCAGTACTTC
d_gene: TRBD2; abundance: -; len: 15; v_gene: TRBV27; j_gene: TRBJ2-3; CDR3aa: CASSSSRTSRDTQYF; CDR3nt: TGTGCCAGCAGTTCCTCAAGGACTAGCAGGGATACGCAGTATTTT
d_gene: TRBD1; abundance: -; len: 14; v_gene: TRBV5-8; j_gene: TRBJ1-5; CDR3aa: CASSSDRGGQPQHF; CDR3nt: TGTGCCAGCAGCTCGGACAGGGGTGGGCAGCCCCAGCATTTT
d_gene: -; abundance: -; len: 14; v_gene: TRBV9; j_gene: TRBJ2-7; CDR3aa: CASSVGRDTYEQYF; CDR3nt: TGTGCCAGCAGCGTAGGACGGGACACCTACGAGCAGTACTTC
d_gene: TRBD1; abundance: -; len: 14; v_gene: TRBV27; j_gene: TRBJ2-3; CDR3aa: CASSFGTDTDTQYF; CDR3nt: TGTGCCAGCAGTTTCGGGACAGATACAGATACGCAGTATTTT
d_gene: -; abundance: -; len: 15; v_gene: TRBV19; j_gene: TRBJ1-1; CDR3aa: CASSIGAQGNTEAFF; CDR3nt: TGTGCCAGTAGTATAGGGGCACAGGGGAACACTGAAGCTTTCTTT
d_gene: TRBD2; abundance: -; len: 18; v_gene: TRBV10-2; j_gene: TRBJ2-4; CDR3aa: CASRSGTSGGVGKNIQYF; CDR3nt: TGCGCCAGCAGGTCCGGGACTAGCGGGGGGGTGGGCAAAAACATTCAGTACTTC
d_gene: -; abundance: -; len: 13; v_gene: TRBV19; j_gene: TRBJ1-5; CDR3aa: CASSLTGRQPQHF; CDR3nt: TGTGCCAGTAGCCTCACAGGCCGTCAGCCCCAGCATTTT
d_gene: TRBD2; abundance: -; len: 22; v_gene: TRBV12-5; j_gene: TRBJ2-2; CDR3aa: CASGLVQGSGRGSRRGTGELFF; CDR3nt: TGTGCTAGTGGTTTGGTACAAGGTAGCGGGAGGGGATCCCGAAGGGGCACCGGGGAGCTGTTTTTT
d_gene: -; abundance: -; len: 16; v_gene: TRBV30; j_gene: TRBJ2-3; CDR3aa: CAQAGGGKGGTDTQYF; CDR3nt: TGTGCCCAGGCTGGCGGAGGGAAGGGGGGCACAGATACGCAGTATTTT
d_gene: -; abundance: -; len: 15; v_gene: TRBV19; j_gene: TRBJ2-2; CDR3aa: CASSRLRVERRELFF; CDR3nt: TGTGCCAGTAGTAGGTTGAGGGTGGAGAGGAGGGAGCTGTTTTTT
d_gene: TRBD2; abundance: -; len: 18; v_gene: TRBV5-1; j_gene: TRBJ2-1; CDR3aa: CASSLLPRGSGPYNEQFF; CDR3nt: TGCGCCAGCAGCCTACTCCCCCGGGGTAGCGGGCCCTACAATGAGCAGTTCTTC
d_gene: -; abundance: -; len: 15; v_gene: TRBV5-4; j_gene: TRBJ1-1; CDR3aa: CASSSPGHGNTEAFF; CDR3nt: TGTGCCAGCAGCAGCCCGGGGCACGGGAACACTGAAGCTTTCTTT
d_gene: -; abundance: -; len: 14; v_gene: TRBV4-1; j_gene: TRBJ2-7; CDR3aa: CASSRDQGPYEQYF; CDR3nt: TGCGCCAGCAGCCGGGACCAAGGGCCCTACGAGCAGTACTTC
d_gene: TRBD1; abundance: -; len: 17; v_gene: TRBV27; j_gene: TRBJ2-4; CDR3aa: CASSSTRTGVTKNIQYF; CDR3nt: TGTGCCAGCAGTTCTACTAGGACAGGGGTGACCAAAAACATTCAGTACTTC
d_gene: -; abundance: -; len: 13; v_gene: TRBV6-5; j_gene: TRBJ1-1; CDR3aa: CASARTDYTEAFF; CDR3nt: TGTGCCAGCGCGAGGACGGACTACACTGAAGCTTTCTTT
d_gene: -; abundance: few; len: 12; v_gene: TRBV30; j_gene: TRBJ1-1; CDR3aa: CAWGRLEGDAFF; CDR3nt: TGTGCCTGGGGCCGCCTCGAGGGGGATGCTTTCTTT
d_gene: TRBD1; abundance: -; len: 18; v_gene: TRBV4-1; j_gene: TRBJ2-6; CDR3aa: CASSAGTARSSGANVLTF; CDR3nt: TGCGCCAGCAGCGCCGGGACAGCTCGCAGTTCTGGGGCCAACGTCCTGACTTTC
d_gene: TRBD2; abundance: -; len: 16; v_gene: TRBV7-2; j_gene: TRBJ2-7; CDR3aa: CASSSPGAGGIGEQYF; CDR3nt: TGTGCCAGCAGCTCCCCGGGAGCGGGAGGGATTGGCGAGCAGTACTTC
d_gene: TRBD1; abundance: -; len: 12; v_gene: TRBV28; j_gene: TRBJ1-1; CDR3aa: CGTTGHVTEAFF; CDR3nt: TGTGGAACGACAGGGCATGTTACTGAAGCTTTCTTT
d_gene: -; abundance: -; len: 13; v_gene: TRBV6-5; j_gene: TRBJ1-1; CDR3aa: CASSYSAGLGAFF; CDR3nt: TGTGCCAGCAGTTACTCTGCGGGCCTTGGGGCTTTCTTT
d_gene: -; abundance: -; len: 16; v_gene: TRBV5-1; j_gene: TRBJ2-1; CDR3aa: CASSLMADPIYNEQFF; CDR3nt: TGCGCCAGCAGCTTAATGGCCGACCCCATATACAATGAGCAGTTCTTC
d_gene: -; abundance: -; len: 16; v_gene: TRBV15; j_gene: TRBJ1-4; CDR3aa: CATSRDEGVANEKLFF; CDR3nt: TGTGCCACCAGCAGAGACGAGGGGGTGGCTAATGAAAAACTGTTTTTT
d_gene: -; abundance: -; len: 14; v_gene: TRBV6-5; j_gene: TRBJ2-2; CDR3aa: CASIGLSGTGELFF; CDR3nt: TGTGCCAGCATAGGGCTAAGCGGAACCGGGGAGCTGTTTTTT
d_gene: TRBD2; abundance: -; len: 18; v_gene: TRBV4-1; j_gene: TRBJ2-2; CDR3aa: CASSQGLAGGPNDGELFF; CDR3nt: TGCGCCAGCAGCCAAGGACTAGCGGGAGGTCCTAATGACGGGGAGCTGTTTTTT
d_gene: TRBD1; abundance: -; len: 15; v_gene: TRBV28; j_gene: TRBJ1-1; CDR3aa: CASSLKGAGNTEAFF; CDR3nt: TGTGCCAGCAGTTTGAAGGGGGCCGGGAACACTGAAGCTTTCTTT